This is a list of T cell receptor beta chains from one sample in a study of shared clonotypes between healthy human individuals. Libraries were prepared by immunoSEQ multiplex PCR; TCRdb keeps only in-frame clonotypes and omits some of them. The profile shows hundreds of thousands of clones, around 67% of them singletons. The sample comprised memory CD4+ T cells sorted from blood. The receptor source for this set is a woman aged 25 to 45 in good health. The CDR3 runs from the conserved cysteine through the conserved F or W. D genes are given only for firm matches. Size is omitted from some rows. Given values are once, few, many or a class for expanded clones.

d_gene	abundance	j_gene	v_gene	CDR3nt	CDR3aa
TRBD1	few	TRBJ2-2	TRBV19	TGTGCCAGTAGTATCGGGGGACAGGGAATCGGGGCCACCGGGGAGCTGTTTTTT	CASSIGGQGIGATGELFF
NA	NA	TRBJ2-2	TRBV19	TGTGCCAGTAAATTTGGCACAGTGAACACCGGGGAGCTGTTTTTT	CASKFGTVNTGELFF
NA	NA	TRBJ1-1	TRBV11-2	TGTGCCAGCAGCTTAGGAGCCCGGAACACTGAAGCTTTCTTT	CASSLGARNTEAFF
NA	NA	TRBJ2-3	TRBV6-5	TGTGCCAGCAGTTACTTGCCCCTGGGCACAGATACGCAGTATTTT	CASSYLPLGTDTQYF
NA	NA	TRBJ2-6	TRBV7-9	TGTGCCACCGACTCTGGGGCCAACGTCCTGACTTTC	CATDSGANVLTF
TRBD1	NA	TRBJ1-5	TRBV4-1	TGCGCCAGCAGCCGAGCCGACAGGGGTAGGCTTAACGATCAGCCCCAGCATTTT	CASSRADRGRLNDQPQHF
NA	NA	TRBJ1-3	TRBV5-6	TGTGCCAGCAGCTTGGTTGGCAGGGGCCGCGGCCTATATTTT	CASSLVGRGRGLYF
TRBD1	NA	TRBJ2-6	TRBV25-1	TGTGCCAGCAGTCCCCCGACAGGGGAAAGTGGGGCCAACGTCCTGACTTTC	CASSPPTGESGANVLTF
TRBD1	NA	TRBJ1-4	TRBV29-1	TGCAGCATCAGGACAGGGGCTGAAAAACTGTTTTTT	CSIRTGAEKLFF
TRBD2	NA	TRBJ2-4	TRBV5-5	TGTGCCAGCAGCTTAATAGCGGGAGGGAACATTCAGTACTTC	CASSLIAGGNIQYF
NA	once	TRBJ2-5	TRBV4-2	TGTGCCAGCAGCCAAGACTTTCAAGAGACCCAGTACTTC	CASSQDFQETQYF
NA	few	TRBJ2-7	TRBV5-4	TGTGCCAGCAGCTTGGGGGGGTACGAGCAGTACTTC	CASSLGGYEQYF
NA	NA	TRBJ2-5	TRBV5-4	TGTGCCAGCAGCTTGGAGGCGGGGGAGACCCAGTACTTC	CASSLEAGETQYF
NA	NA	TRBJ2-7	TRBV27	TGTGCCAGCAGTTTGGGGATCGGGACCGGTCGCTCCTACGAGCAGTACTTC	CASSLGIGTGRSYEQYF
NA	NA	TRBJ2-5	TRBV11-1	TGTGCCAGCAGCTTAGCGGACAGTGGGGGGCGAGAGACCCAGTACTTC	CASSLADSGGRETQYF
TRBD2	NA	TRBJ2-5	TRBV5-1	TGCGCCAGCAGCTTGGGACTAGCGGGGACCGGACAAGAGACCCAGTACTTC	CASSLGLAGTGQETQYF
NA	NA	TRBJ2-3	TRBV5-1	TGCGCCAGCAGCTCGGACCGGCAGGCAGATACGCAGTATTTT	CASSSDRQADTQYF
NA	few	TRBJ2-7	TRBV11-2	TGTGCCAGCAGCTTAGGTAGAAACTCCTACGAGCAGTACTTC	CASSLGRNSYEQYF
NA	NA	TRBJ1-4	TRBV27	TGTGCCAGCAGTTCCTACGGGCAGGGGCAAAATGAAAAACTGTTTTTT	CASSSYGQGQNEKLFF
NA	NA	TRBJ2-7	TRBV6-6	TGTGCCAGCAGTTACAAACAGCGTTACGAGCAGTACTTC	CASSYKQRYEQYF
TRBD1	NA	TRBJ2-3	TRBV10-2	TGCGCCAGCAGTGTAGGAGCGGGACAGGGGGCAGATACGCAGTATTTT	CASSVGAGQGADTQYF
TRBD1	NA	TRBJ2-3	TRBV6-1	TGTGCCAGCAGCGCGACAGGGCCCCGCACAGATACGCAGTATTTT	CASSATGPRTDTQYF
NA	NA	TRBJ2-7	TRBV7-8	TGTGCCAGCAGCCGGGACACCTACTCCTACGAGCAGTACTTC	CASSRDTYSYEQYF
NA	NA	TRBJ1-5	TRBV30	TGTGCCTGGAGTCTCCTGGGCAATCAGCCCCAGCATTTT	CAWSLLGNQPQHF
NA	NA	TRBJ1-1	TRBV11-2	TGTGCCAGCAGCTTCACAGGGTTGATGAACACTGAAGCTTTCTTT	CASSFTGLMNTEAFF
NA	NA	TRBJ2-1	TRBV7-2	TGTGCCAGCAGCTTAGCGGGAGTATACAATGAGCAGTTCTTC	CASSLAGVYNEQFF
NA	NA	TRBJ1-1	TRBV27	TGTGCCAGCAGTCTCCCAGGGAGGACTGAAGCTTTCTTT	CASSLPGRTEAFF
NA	NA	TRBJ2-7	TRBV5-1	TGCGCCAGCAGCTCGGAGGGGGCCGCCCCCGAGCAGTACTTC	CASSSEGAAPEQYF
TRBD2	NA	TRBJ2-3	TRBV11-2	TGTGCCAGCAGCTTAGATGGGCTAGCGGTAATTACTAGCACAGATACGCAGTATTTT	CASSLDGLAVITSTDTQYF
TRBD2	once	TRBJ2-1	TRBV7-6	TGTGCCAGCAGCCTTGTGGGCGGGAGGGGGCACAATGAGCAGTTCTTC	CASSLVGGRGHNEQFF
NA	NA	TRBJ2-5	TRBV19	TGTGCCAGTAGTTCAGGACAGTCCCAAGAGACCCAGTACTTC	CASSSGQSQETQYF
TRBD2	NA	TRBJ2-2	TRBV2	TGTGCCAGCAGCGCAGCGGGAGGGTCCGGGGAGCTGTTTTTT	CASSAAGGSGELFF
NA	NA	TRBJ2-7	TRBV11-2	TGTGCCAGCAGCTTAATGGGGAGTACAATGGGGGCCTACGAGCAGTACTTC	CASSLMGSTMGAYEQYF
TRBD1	many	TRBJ2-1	TRBV29-1	TGCAGCGTTGATGTAGGACAGGGGGTAGGAGAGCAGTTCTTC	CSVDVGQGVGEQFF
TRBD1	NA	TRBJ2-5	TRBV25-1	TGTGCCAGCAGTCAAGGGACAGGCCAAGAGACCCAGTACTTC	CASSQGTGQETQYF
NA	NA	TRBJ2-3	TRBV5-1	TGCGCCAGCAGCTTCGCGGCAGGGACGCACACAGATACGCAGTATTTT	CASSFAAGTHTDTQYF
NA	few	TRBJ2-1	TRBV11-3	TGTGCCAGCAGCTACAGCGTCGGCTCCTACAATGAGCAGTTCTTC	CASSYSVGSYNEQFF